The 6 T cell receptor beta chains below all came from one sample that was sequenced in a study of OX40 agonist ivuxolimab in advanced cancers. TCRdb's table, derived via immunoSEQ multiplex PCR, lists solely in-frame clones and lacks some. Counted here are about 67,000 clones, around 80% occurring once; the ten biggest clones make up 8.2%. The sequenced sample was CD4+ or CD8+ T cells sorted from blood, obtained in a trial of the OX40 agonist ivuxolimab. The receptors were sampled from an adult with an advanced solid tumor such as melanoma, head and neck, liver or kidney cancer.

With regard to this clone: Its ends do not fully match the called genes, so a read error is possible. The V and J genes are TRBV5-1 and TRBJ1-1; TRBD1 matches 9 bases. Germline CDR1 reads SGHRS; CDR2 reads YFSETQ. This CDR3 is built from 16 residues. This CDR3 reads CASNLAQGAVNTEAFF. CDR3 nucleotide sequence: TGCGCCAGCAACTTGGCACAGGGGGCTGTGAACACTGAAGCTTTCTTT.

This clone appeared once. The chain uses TRBV5-1 and TRBJ1-1, with TRBD1 identical over 9 bases. The CDR3 runs to 16 residues. V lost 0 bases to trimming and J lost 0 bases; unmatched junction nucleotides: 3. Germline lookup yields CDR1 SGHRS and CDR2 YFSETQ. In nucleotides, the CDR3 is TGCGCCAGCAGCTTGGGGACAGGGGTGATGAACACTGAAGCTTTCTTT. It codes for CASSLGTGVMNTEAFF.

The J gene is TRBJ2-5, the V gene TRBV5-4, with a possible D match to TRBD2 (5 bases). CDR3 size: 14 residues. Germline values: CDR1 SGHNT, CDR2 YYREEE (reference sequence). V gave up 1 base and J gave up 5 bases, with 12 bases separating them. The CDR3 DNA reads TGTGCCAGCAGCTTGACGGAGGTTAGGGAGACCCAGTACTTC. It yields the protein CASSLTEVRETQYF.

Here the CDR3 DNA reads TGTGCCAGCAGCCGCCGGCTAGCGGGGGGGATCACAGATACGCAGTATTTT. Protein: CASSRRLAGGITDTQYF. The rearrangement joins TRBV4-2 to TRBJ2-3; 12 nucleotides match TRBD2. V gave up 4 bases and J gave up 2 bases; unmatched junction bases: 7. This CDR3 spans 17 amino acids. CDR1 LGHNA and CDR2 YNFKEQ come from the germline V gene.

CDR3 DNA sequence: TGTGCCAGCAAAGGACGAGGTCTGATCTGGCCCGGGGAGCTGTTTTTT. It yields the protein CASKGRGLIWPGELFF. The chain recombines TRBV2 with TRBJ2-2; D is unclear. Germline-derived CDR1 and CDR2 are SNHLY and FYNNEI. Deletions cut 7 bases from V and 6 bases from J, with 21 bases between. The CDR3 length is 16 residues.

The gene calls are TRBV30 and TRBJ2-7; no reliable D call. The length of the CDR3 is 13 residues. Germline lookup yields CDR1 GTSNPN and CDR2 SVGIG (reference sequence). V was shortened by 8 bases and J by 3 bases, with 17 bases between the two germline ends. The CDR3 spells CAVRVRKNYEQYF. In DNA, the CDR3 is TGTGCCGTTAGAGTGAGGAAGAACTACGAGCAGTACTTC. The full variable domain, in which reference TRBV30 and TRBJ2-7 provide the parts outside the CDR3, is SQTIHQWPATLVQPVGSPLSLECTVEGTSNPNLYWYRQAAGRGLQLLFYSVGIGQISSEVPQNLSASRPQDRQFILSSKKLLLSDSGFYLCAVRVRKNYEQYFGPGTRLTVT.